This T cell receptor (beta chain) was identified during a study of cytomegalovirus exposure and HLA in healthy donors. It was with 60 Vbeta and 13 Jbeta primers that the PCR ran. The repertoire was sequenced with immunoSEQ multiplex PCR; TCRdb's copy has only in-frame clones and lacks some. The sample lists about 86,000 clones; roughly 77% were seen once. General observations from the study: As a later analysis showed, a missense DCLRE1C variant was linked to trimming of TCR beta V- and J-genes.

V shed 4 bases and J shed 4 bases, with 10 bases lying between them. The CDR3 spans 13 residues. Germline CDR1 is MNHEY and CDR2 is SVGAGI. Those who donated were healthy bone marrow donors. A note on this clone: Its antigen is undetermined.

The sequencing sample was made of PBMCs. This chain links TRBV6-5 with TRBJ1-2; D call uncertain. The TCR sequence derives from a woman aged 40 to 50 in good health and CMV-seropositive. Written as DNA, the CDR3 is TGTGCCAGCAGTTCTATTGTAACCTATGGCTACACCTTC. Amino acids: CASSSIVTYGYTF.